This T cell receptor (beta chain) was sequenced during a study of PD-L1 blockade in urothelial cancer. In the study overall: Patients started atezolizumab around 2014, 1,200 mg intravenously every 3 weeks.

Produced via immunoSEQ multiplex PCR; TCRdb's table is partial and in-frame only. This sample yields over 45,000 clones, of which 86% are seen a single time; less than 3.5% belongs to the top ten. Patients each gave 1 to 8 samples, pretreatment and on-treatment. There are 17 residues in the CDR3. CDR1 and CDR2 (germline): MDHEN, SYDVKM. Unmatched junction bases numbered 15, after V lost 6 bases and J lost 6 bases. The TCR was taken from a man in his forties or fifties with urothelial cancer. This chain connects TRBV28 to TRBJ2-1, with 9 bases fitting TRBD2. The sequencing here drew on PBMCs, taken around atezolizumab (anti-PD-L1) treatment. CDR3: CASSARLGREGANEQFF. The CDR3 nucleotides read TGTGCCAGCAGCGCTCGGTTGGGGCGGGAGGGGGCCAATGAGCAGTTCTTC.